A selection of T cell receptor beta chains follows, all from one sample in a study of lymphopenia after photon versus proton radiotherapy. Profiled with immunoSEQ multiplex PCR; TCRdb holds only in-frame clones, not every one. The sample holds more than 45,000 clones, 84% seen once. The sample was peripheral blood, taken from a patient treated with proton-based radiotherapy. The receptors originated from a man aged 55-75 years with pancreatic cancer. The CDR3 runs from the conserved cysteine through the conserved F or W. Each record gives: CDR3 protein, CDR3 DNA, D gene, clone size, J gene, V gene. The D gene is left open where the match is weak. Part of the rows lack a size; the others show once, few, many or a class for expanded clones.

CASSSPGLAPGELFF | TGTGCCAGTAGTTCGCCGGGACTAGCCCCCGGGGAGCTGTTTTTT | TRBD2 | - | TRBJ2-2 | TRBV19
CASSNPWGGTQYF | TGTGCCAGCAGCAACCCCTGGGGAGGGACCCAGTACTTC | - | few | TRBJ2-5 | TRBV5-6
CASSLRLESSYEQYF | TGTGCCAGCAGCTTAAGACTAGAGAGCTCCTACGAGCAGTACTTC | - | - | TRBJ2-7 | TRBV5-4
CASSPSSSPNYGYTF | TGTGCCAGCTCACCATCCTCTTCCCCAAACTATGGCTACACCTTC | - | - | TRBJ1-2 | TRBV18
CASSVGTGSGEQYF | TGTGCCAGCAGCGTAGGGACAGGGTCCGGCGAGCAGTACTTC | TRBD1 | - | TRBJ2-7 | TRBV9
CASSLDFDSDETQYF | TGTGCCAGCAGCCTTGATTTCGATAGCGATGAGACCCAGTACTTC | - | - | TRBJ2-5 | TRBV11-2
CSVEPRTGGEQYF | TGCAGCGTTGAACCGAGGACAGGGGGGGAGCAGTACTTC | TRBD1 | - | TRBJ2-7 | TRBV29-1
CASSIRQGTTDTQYF | TGTGCCAGTAGTATCCGACAGGGAACGACAGATACGCAGTATTTT | TRBD1 | - | TRBJ2-3 | TRBV19
CAWIRLGVWTEAFF | TGTGCCTGGATCCGTCTAGGGGTGTGGACTGAAGCTTTCTTT | - | once | TRBJ1-1 | TRBV30
CASSYLAGGDYNEQFF | TGTGCCAGCAGCTACCTAGCGGGAGGGGATTACAATGAGCAGTTCTTC | TRBD2 | - | TRBJ2-1 | TRBV7-3
CAWSYRAYEQYF | TGTGCCTGGAGTTATAGGGCCTACGAGCAGTACTTC | - | - | TRBJ2-7 | TRBV30
CASSEDSNPGELFF | TGTGCCAGCAGCGAGGACAGCAACCCCGGGGAGCTGTTTTTT | - | - | TRBJ2-2 | TRBV11-3
CASSLSLQGGQETQYF | TGCGCCAGCAGCTTGAGCTTGCAGGGTGGGCAAGAGACCCAGTACTTC | - | - | TRBJ2-5 | TRBV5-1
CSASSGATYEQYF | TGCAGCGCATCGAGCGGGGCCACCTACGAGCAGTACTTC | TRBD2 | - | TRBJ2-7 | TRBV29-1
CASSPGQRQETQYF | TGTGCCAGCAGCCCGGGACAGCGGCAAGAGACCCAGTACTTC | TRBD1 | - | TRBJ2-5 | TRBV11-3
CASSQGQGTSSYEQYF | TGCGCCAGCAGCCAAGGACAGGGCACCTCTTCCTACGAGCAGTACTTC | TRBD1 | - | TRBJ2-7 | TRBV4-1
CASSHPFAGARADTQYF | TGCGCCAGCAGCCACCCCTTCGCGGGAGCTAGGGCAGATACGCAGTATTTT | TRBD2 | - | TRBJ2-3 | TRBV4-1
CASSLARSRRDEQYF | TGTGCCAGCAGCTTAGCGCGTAGTCGGAGGGACGAGCAGTACTTC | - | - | TRBJ2-7 | TRBV7-2
CASSYSGGSSYNEQFF | TGTGCCAGCAGTTACTCGGGCGGTAGCTCCTACAATGAGCAGTTCTTC | - | - | TRBJ2-1 | TRBV6-5
CAWSSDPGGYYEQYF | TGTGCCTGGAGTTCGGACCCAGGGGGCTACTACGAGCAGTACTTC | TRBD1 | once | TRBJ2-7 | TRBV30
CASQREPPYEQYF | TGTGCCAGCCAGCGGGAGCCCCCCTACGAGCAGTACTTC | TRBD2 | - | TRBJ2-7 | TRBV10-3
CASTRDMDSYEQYF | TGTGCCAGCACCCGGGACATGGACTCCTACGAGCAGTACTTC | - | - | TRBJ2-7 | TRBV2
CASSLEQGGNTIYF | TGTGCCAGCAGCTTAGAACAGGGGGGAAACACCATATATTTT | TRBD1 | - | TRBJ1-3 | TRBV7-6
CASSHLTGDQTQYF | TGTGCCAGCAGCCATTTGACAGGGGATCAGACCCAGTACTTC | TRBD1 | - | TRBJ2-5 | TRBV7-6
CASSSTSGRANEQFF | TGTGCCAGCAGCTCAACCAGCGGGAGGGCGAATGAGCAGTTCTTC | TRBD2 | - | TRBJ2-1 | TRBV4-2
CASSLMVKRLQGANSPLHF | TGTGCCAGCAGTTTAATGGTGAAACGACTTCAGGGGGCTAATTCACCCCTCCACTTT | TRBD1 | - | TRBJ1-6 | TRBV28
CASSLLHPLSISYEQYF | TGTGCCAGCAGCTTGTTACACCCCCTCTCCATCTCCTACGAGCAGTACTTC | - | - | TRBJ2-7 | TRBV5-6
CASSARGHSYEQYF | TGTGCCAGTAGTGCCCGGGGCCACTCCTACGAGCAGTACTTC | - | few | TRBJ2-7 | TRBV19
CASSLGGLLADTQYF | TGTGCCAGCAGCTTAGGGGGACTGCTTGCAGATACGCAGTATTTT | - | once | TRBJ2-3 | TRBV5-8
CASTGQGNTIYF | TGTGCCAGCACCGGACAGGGAAACACCATATATTTT | - | - | TRBJ1-3 | TRBV6-1
CASMAGSGNTIYF | TGTGCCAGTATGGCGGGCTCTGGAAACACCATATATTTT | - | - | TRBJ1-3 | TRBV19
CASSEVETQYF | TGTGCCAGCAGTGAGGTGGAGACCCAGTACTTC | - | - | TRBJ2-5 | TRBV2
CASRAPRGSDNEQFF | TGTGCCAGCAGAGCCCCGCGCGGGTCGGACAATGAGCAGTTCTTC | - | - | TRBJ2-1 | TRBV9
CASSPRQGANTGYEKLFF | TGTGCCAGTAGTCCCCGACAGGGGGCGAACACGGGATACGAAAAACTGTTTTTT | TRBD1 | - | TRBJ1-4 | TRBV19
CATQRRTEAFF | TGTGCCACCCAAAGGCGAACTGAAGCTTTCTTT | - | - | TRBJ1-1 | TRBV28
CSTWADTQYF | TGTTCCACGTGGGCGGATACGCAGTATTTT | - | once | TRBJ2-3 | TRBV28
CASSLAGTSGRGQLEQYF | TGTGCCAGCAGCTTAGCAGGGACTAGCGGGAGGGGTCAACTAGAGCAGTACTTC | TRBD2 | - | TRBJ2-7 | TRBV7-8
CASSTRQFLSEKLFF | TGTGCCAGCAGTACTCGACAGTTCCTGAGTGAAAAACTGTTTTTT | - | - | TRBJ1-4 | TRBV28
CASSLRGATSYEQYF | TGCGCCAGCAGCTTGAGGGGGGCGACCTCCTACGAGCAGTACTTC | - | - | TRBJ2-7 | TRBV5-1
CASSLDGLDTGELFF | TGCGCCAGCAGCTTGGATGGACTAGACACCGGGGAGCTGTTTTTT | TRBD2 | - | TRBJ2-2 | TRBV5-1
CASTETGGAGARKPQHF | TGTGCCAGTACCGAGACAGGGGGCGCGGGGGCCAGGAAGCCCCAGCATTTT | TRBD1 | - | TRBJ1-5 | TRBV2
CASSLGRGRSNEKLFF | TGTGCCAGCAGCTTGGGCAGGGGGCGGTCTAATGAAAAACTGTTTTTT | TRBD1 | - | TRBJ1-4 | TRBV5-6
CASSLRGTGASGSYNEQFF | TGTGCCAGCAGCTTAAGGGGGACAGGGGCTAGTGGCTCCTACAATGAGCAGTTCTTC | TRBD1 | - | TRBJ2-1 | TRBV11-3
CASSYSGTFDAGELFF | TGTGCCAGCAGTTACTCGGGGACCTTTGACGCCGGGGAGCTGTTTTTT | - | - | TRBJ2-2 | TRBV6-6
CASSLGLSNEKLFF | TGTGCCAGCAGCTTAGGGTTGAGTAATGAAAAACTGTTTTTT | - | - | TRBJ1-4 | TRBV7-9
CASSFLGGRAFYEQYF | TGTGCCAGCAGTTTTCTTGGCGGGAGGGCCTTTTACGAGCAGTACTTC | TRBD2 | - | TRBJ2-7 | TRBV28